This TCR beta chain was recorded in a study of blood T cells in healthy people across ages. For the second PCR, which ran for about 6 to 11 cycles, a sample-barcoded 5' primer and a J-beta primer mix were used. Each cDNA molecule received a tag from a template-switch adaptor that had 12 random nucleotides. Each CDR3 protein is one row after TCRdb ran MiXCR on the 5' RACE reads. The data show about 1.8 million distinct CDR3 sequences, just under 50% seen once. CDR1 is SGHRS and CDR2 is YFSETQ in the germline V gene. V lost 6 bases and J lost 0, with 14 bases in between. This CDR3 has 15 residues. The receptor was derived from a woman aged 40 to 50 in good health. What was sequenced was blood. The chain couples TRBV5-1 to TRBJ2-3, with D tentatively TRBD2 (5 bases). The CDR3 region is CASKGGSLSTDTQYF. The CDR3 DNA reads TGCGCCAGCAAAGGCGGGTCGCTTAGCACAGATACGCAGTATTTT.